The 30 T cell receptor beta chains presented below share a single source sample, sequenced in a study of identical twins (dated by TCRdb to about 2016). The library was obtained by 5' RACE. Sequencing relied on an Illumina HiSeq 2000. Using fastp at Q25 and MiXCR, TCRdb reprocessed the public reads and kept productive beta chains. Here each entry gathers all rows of one CDR3 protein and keeps the most common genes and DNA. In all, the sample holds 700,000 or so distinct CDR3 sequences, and 21% of those were seen once. The ten top clones hold about 4.3% of the sample. This same sample was also part of a study on T cells expressing NK-cell markers.

Sequenced sample: PBMCs. These receptors all come from a young woman in good health.

This clonotype was seen a handful of times. This chain uses TRBV6-2 or TRBV6-3 with TRBJ1-5; 7 bases map to TRBD1. Germline V gene lookup returns CDR1 MNHEY and CDR2 SVGEGT. This CDR3 contains 14 residues. V lost 6 bases to trimming and J lost 7 bases; unmatched junction nucleotides: 9. Written as DNA, the CDR3 is TGTGCCAGCAGGGGAATGGGACAGTTGCAGCCCCAGCATTTT. Amino acid sequence: CASRGMGQLQPQHF.

CDR3: CASSSRTFDEQFF. The CDR3, as DNA: TGTGCCAGCAGTTCTCGTACGTTCGATGAGCAGTTCTTC. This rearrangement joins TRBV7-9 to TRBJ2-1, with D unresolved. The CDR3 has 13 amino acids. Per the germline V gene, CDR1 is SEHNR and CDR2 is FQNEAQ (reference sequence). The ends were cut back, 6 bases at V and 8 bases at J, with 14 bases in the middle.

V is TRBV12-3 or TRBV12-4 and J is TRBJ1-5; D uncertain. The CDR3 spans 13 residues. V lost 6 bases and J lost 4, with 10 bases in between. The CDR3 sequence: CASSNGVNQPQHF. CDR3 coding DNA: TGTGCCAGCAGCAACGGGGTTAATCAGCCCCAGCATTTT.

This clonotype was picked up a small number of times. The chain links TRBV7-8 to TRBJ2-7; D not resolved. The CDR3 has 16 residues. CDR1 and CDR2 (germline): SGHVS, FQNEAQ. Trimming shortened V by 6 bases and J by 2 bases, and 20 bases separated the two germline ends. The CDR3 loop is CASRPEIQLQTYEQYF. The CDR3 nucleotides read TGTGCCAGCAGGCCCGAAATACAGCTTCAGACCTACGAGCAGTACTTC.

This clonotype was found many times. The chain has TRBV5-1 and TRBJ1-4; no definite D call. This CDR3 comprises 13 residues. V lost 4 bases and J lost 4, with 8 bases in between. Germline V lookup: CDR1 SGHRS, CDR2 YFSETQ. CDR3 protein: CASSGLNNEKLFF. CDR3 nucleotides: TGCGCCAGCAGCGGGCTGAATAATGAAAAACTGTTTTTT.

CDR3 sequence: CASSPTRRRAKNIQYF. The CDR3 DNA reads TGTGCCAGCAGCCCGACGAGGAGGAGGGCCAAAAACATTCAGTACTTC. The chain combines TRBV11-2 with TRBJ2-4; D perhaps matches TRBD2 (5 bases). Per the germline V gene, CDR1 is SGHAT and CDR2 is FQNNGV. Trimming removed 5 bases from V and 1 base from J, with 15 bases in between. The CDR3 consists of 16 residues.

The table lists this clonotype with a few counts. The V and J genes are TRBV20-1 and TRBJ2-3; 7 nucleotides align to TRBD2. With V trimmed by 1 base and J by 0 bases, 7 bases remained unmatched. The CDR3 sequence is 16 residues long. The V gene's germline CDR1 is DFQATT and CDR2 SNEGSKA (reference sequence). The CDR3: CSARAPSGTSTDTQYF. The DNA of the CDR3 is TGCAGTGCTAGAGCCCCCAGCGGGACTAGCACAGATACGCAGTATTTT.

V is TRBV20-1 and J is TRBJ1-5, with a weak D call TRBD1 (5 bases). This CDR3 has 15 residues. Per the germline V gene, CDR1 is DFQATT and CDR2 is SNEGSKA (reference sequence). With 2 bases removed from V and 2 bases from J, the gap between germline ends came to 13 bases. CDR3 sequence (DNA): TGCAGTGCTAGACAGGGCCTGAGTCGCAATCAGCCCCAGCATTTT. This codes for CSARQGLSRNQPQHF.

This sequence joins TRBV5-1 and TRBJ1-6; D is possibly TRBD1 (6 bases). The V end lost 3 bases, the J end lost 7 bases, and 14 bases lay between the germline ends. CDR1 is SGHRS and CDR2 is YFSETQ in the germline V gene. CDR3 size: 15 residues. CDR3 DNA: TGCGCCAGCAGCTCGGGGGGGGCGTCGAATTCACCCCTCCACTTT. Its translation is CASSSGGASNSPLHF.

This clonotype was counted many times. In nucleotides, the CDR3 is TGTGCCAGCAGCCCCAGGGCGAGAAATAACTATGGCTACACCTTC. Translation: CASSPRARNNYGYTF. V gene TRBV12-3 or TRBV12-4 combines with J gene TRBJ1-2, with TRBD1 as a possible D gene (5 bases). There are 15 residues in the CDR3. With 6 bases removed from V and 1 base from J, the gap between germline ends came to 15 bases.

The chain couples TRBV3-1 to TRBJ2-1, with D perhaps given as TRBD1 or TRBD2 (5 bases each). V was cut by 0 bases and J by 13 bases, with 16 bases left in between. The germline V gene encodes CDR1 LGHDT and CDR2 YNNKEL (reference sequence). This CDR3 is 14 amino acids long. The CDR3 DNA follows: TGTGCCAGCAGCCAAGACCCAGGGACCCCGACCCAGTTCTTC. Translated, it gives CASSQDPGTPTQFF.

This clonotype was counted between two and nine times. This sequence joins TRBV2 and TRBJ2-5; unclear D gene. Trimming removed 2 bases at V and 7 bases at J, with 11 bases between. There are 13 residues in the CDR3. The germline V gene encodes CDR1 SNHLY and CDR2 FYNNEI. CDR3 loop: CASSETSSATQYF. The CDR3 DNA reads TGTGCCAGCAGTGAAACTTCTAGTGCGACCCAGTACTTC.

This clonotype was found many times. The chain combines TRBV10-3 with TRBJ2-7; D may match TRBD1 or TRBD2 (6 bases each). Germline V gene data show CDR1 as ENHRY and CDR2 as SYGVKD. Trimming took off 4 bases at V and 3 bases at J, with 25 bases between the two ends. The CDR3 runs 18 residues. In DNA, the CDR3 is TGTGCCATCAGTGGGACAGAGGGACTGTCGAAGGGAAACTACGAGCAGTACTTC. This encodes CAISGTEGLSKGNYEQYF.

This chain joins TRBV6-5 and TRBJ2-1; possibly TRBD2 for D (6 bases). Germline lookup yields CDR1 MNHEY and CDR2 SVGAGI. V lost 2 bases, J lost 7 bases, and 12 bases lay in between. The CDR3 length is 14 residues. The CDR3 region has the DNA TGTGCCAGCAGTTACCGACGGGAGAAGAATGAGCAGTTCTTC. Translated: CASSYRREKNEQFF.

The rearrangement joins TRBV5-1 to TRBJ2-5; D gene ambiguous. The CDR3 extends over 13 amino acids. The V gene's germline CDR1 is SGHRS and CDR2 YFSETQ. V dropped 5 bases and J dropped 4 bases, with 12 bases sitting between them. CDR3 amino acids: CASRTPPGETQYF. The CDR3 DNA reads as TGCGCCAGCAGGACCCCTCCGGGAGAGACCCAGTACTTC.

This rearrangement joins TRBV5-5 to TRBJ2-3; D assignment may be TRBD1 or TRBD2 (8 bases each). The germline gives CDR1 SGHKS, CDR2 YYEKEE (reference sequence). The V gene lost 5 bases and the J gene lost 2 bases, with 24 bases spanning the gap. CDR3 length: 18 amino acids. As DNA, the CDR3 is TGTGCCAGCAGTCAGACAGGGGCCAGTAGCGGGAACACAGATACGCAGTATTTT. Its translation: CASSQTGASSGNTDTQYF.

The V and J genes are TRBV6-1 and TRBJ2-5; 10 nucleotides line up with TRBD2. Germline-derived CDR1 and CDR2 are MNHNS and SASEGT. V lost 6 bases and J lost 5; bases outside the gene matches: 9. The CDR3 contains 15 residues. The CDR3 nucleotides are TGTGCCAGCAGCCTAGCGGGAGTGATCGGGGAGACCCAGTACTTC. This codes for CASSLAGVIGETQYF.

The chain carries TRBV7-8 and TRBJ2-3; D unclear. Germline V gene lookup returns CDR1 SGHVS and CDR2 FQNEAQ. V lost 0 bases and J 0 bases, leaving 7 bases between the germline ends. This CDR3 spans 15 amino acids. In nucleotides, the CDR3 is TGTGCCAGCAGCTTAGCCGGCAGGAGCACAGATACGCAGTATTTT. Amino acids: CASSLAGRSTDTQYF.

The DNA of the CDR3 is TGTGCCAGCAGCCGTATGGGACAGACCACCGGGGAGCTGTTTTTT. Translated: CASSRMGQTTGELFF. The chain has TRBV7-2 and TRBJ2-2, with 7 bases aligning to TRBD1. CDR3 size: 15 residues. V trimming: 5 bases; J trimming: 4 bases; junction bases outside the gene matches: 7. Per germline, CDR1 SGHTA and CDR2 FQGNSA.

This clonotype occurred a few times. Here the CDR3 DNA reads TGTGCCAGCAGCGCCCCTCGCAGGGTTTTCCTTCACTCTGGGGCCAACGTCCTGACTTTC. It is translated as CASSAPRRVFLHSGANVLTF. J is TRBJ2-6 and V is TRBV21-1; the table names TRBD1, a call not compared with the DNA. TRBV21-1 corresponds to a pseudogene. The CDR3 contains 20 residues.

In its sample, this clonotype was seen a few times. The chain recombines TRBV7-9 with TRBJ2-3; D remains unclear. CDR3 length: 15 residues. Germline CDR1 is SEHNR and CDR2 is FQNEAQ (reference sequence). V was trimmed by 5 bases and J by 2 bases, leaving 14 bases between them. The CDR3 nucleotides are TGTGCCAGCAGCCAGTACGGCGGAATCACAGATACGCAGTATTTT. Its protein product is CASSQYGGITDTQYF.

This sequence joins TRBV19 and TRBJ2-1; 14 bases are a match to TRBD2. The V and J ends lost 5 bases and 10 bases, in that order; junction bases with no gene match: 10. This CDR3 contains 16 residues. CDR1 is LNHDA, CDR2 SQIVND, per germline (reference sequence). CDR3 nucleotide sequence: TGTGCCAGTAGTCTCGGGACTAGCGGGAGTCTTCAGGAGCAGTTCTTC. Protein product: CASSLGTSGSLQEQFF. Looking up the rest from reference TRBV19 and TRBJ2-1 gives the full variable domain: DGGITQSPKYLFRKEGQNVTLSCEQNLNHDAMYWYRQDPGQGLRLIYYSQIVNDFQKGDIAEGYSVSREKKESFPLTVTSAQKNPTAFYLCASSLGTSGSLQEQFFGPGTRLTVL.

This clonotype has a count of ten or more. The chain combines TRBV20-1 with TRBJ1-6, with a weak D call TRBD1 (5 bases). Deletions cut 8 bases from V and 9 bases from J, with 17 bases between. CDR1 is DFQATT and CDR2 is SNEGSKA in the germline V gene (reference sequence). CDR3 length: 13 amino acids. CDR3 DNA sequence: TGCAGTAGTGGGGACCTTGGCGGTTCACCCCTCCACTTT. Protein sequence: CSSGDLGGSPLHF.

This clonotype was observed a handful of times. V gene TRBV7-2 combines with J gene TRBJ2-1, with 9 bases aligning to TRBD2. This CDR3 is 16 amino acids long. J gave up 0 bases and V 7 bases, and 7 bases lay outside the gene matches. Per germline, CDR1 SGHTA and CDR2 FQGNSA. The CDR3 sequence: CASKEAGGTSYNEQFF. DNA for the CDR3: TGTGCCAGCAAAGAAGCGGGAGGTACCTCCTACAATGAGCAGTTCTTC.

The chain employs TRBV6-2 or TRBV6-3 and TRBJ2-2, with D hard to call. There are 13 residues in the CDR3. The ends were cut back, 7 bases at V and 5 bases at J, with 11 bases in the middle. CDR1 is MNHEY and CDR2 is SVGEGT in the germline V gene. CDR3 protein: CASKRAQTGELFF. The CDR3, as DNA: TGTGCCAGCAAAAGGGCTCAGACCGGGGAGCTGTTTTTT.

The chain uses TRBV29-1 and TRBJ2-1, with D possibly TRBD2 on 5 matching bases. Trimming took off 7 bases at V and 4 bases at J, with 11 bases between the two ends. The CDR3 sequence is 12 residues long. Germline CDR1 and CDR2: SQVTM and ANQGSEA. The CDR3 loop is CSAGREYNEQFF. The CDR3 DNA reads as TGCAGCGCTGGCCGGGAATACAATGAGCAGTTCTTC.

This chain links TRBV5-1 with TRBJ1-1; 9 bases fit TRBD1. V trimming: 4 bases; J trimming: 1 base; junction bases outside the gene matches: 5. The CDR3 spans 15 residues. Germline CDR1 is SGHRS and CDR2 is YFSETQ. This CDR3 reads CASSLQGATNTEAFF. CDR3 nucleotides: TGCGCCAGCAGCCTACAGGGGGCGACGAACACTGAAGCTTTCTTT.

This clonotype was seen many times. The J gene is TRBJ2-1, the V gene TRBV12-3 or TRBV12-4; 8 nucleotides agree with TRBD1. The CDR3 has 15 amino acids. After removal of 2 bases from V and 4 bases from J, the junction contained 4 bases not matched to a gene. The CDR3 DNA follows: TGTGCCAGCAGTTTAAGAGGACAGGGTTACAATGAGCAGTTCTTC. Its protein is CASSLRGQGYNEQFF.

This clonotype was recorded many times. The chain employs TRBV20-1 and TRBJ2-7; TRBD2 agrees at 9 bases. After removal of 5 bases from V and 4 bases from J, the junction contained 9 bases not matched to a gene. Germline V gives CDR1 DFQATT, CDR2 SNEGSKA (reference sequence). The CDR3 has 14 residues. DNA for the CDR3: TGCAGTGCTCGGGGGCTAGCGGGGCAATACGAGCAGTACTTC. It translates to CSARGLAGQYEQYF.

This clonotype was observed a handful of times. The chain uses TRBV4-3 and TRBJ2-1; the match to TRBD2 covers 10 bases. V shed 0 bases, J shed 8 bases, and the junction held 10 bases outside the gene matches. The length of the CDR3 is 17 residues. Per the germline V gene, CDR1 is LGHNA and CDR2 is YSLEER. The CDR3 DNA reads as TGCGCCAGCAGCCAAGATCGGGGCCTAGCGGGAGAGGATGAGCAGTTCTTC. Encoded protein: CASSQDRGLAGEDEQFF.